The 12 T cell receptor beta chains given below trace back to one sample, sequenced in a study of regulatory T cells in long-lasting Graves disease. CDR3 regions were amplified by Arm-PCR using iRepertoire HTBI primers to build TCR beta libraries. TCRdb recomputed calls from the multiplex PCR reads with MiXCR, one row per CDR3 protein. The sample yields approximately 400,000 distinct CDR3 sequences, 20% to 30% seen once. Time point reported: persistent/refractory GD, antithyroid drugs over 5 years with positive TRAb. Making the TCR library involved RNA that had been extracted from PBMCs. The specimen comprised peripheral blood mononuclear cells (PBMCs), sampled when the disease was refractory, from a patient treated with antithyroid drugs. These receptors came from a female donor with Graves disease.

This clonotype was seen a few times. This chain uses TRBV5-1 with TRBJ2-7; the match to TRBD1 covers 7 bases. The CDR3 has 14 amino acids. The germline gives CDR1 SGHRS, CDR2 YFSETQ. V lost 0 bases to trimming and J lost 6 bases; unmatched junction nucleotides: 6. CDR3 DNA sequence: TGCGCCAGCAGCTTGGTGGGACAGAATGCCGAGCAGTACTTC. Protein product: CASSLVGQNAEQYF.

This clonotype has just a few counts. The chain links TRBV7-2 to TRBJ2-7; D tentatively fits TRBD1 or TRBD2 (5 bases each). Trimming pared 2 bases from V and 4 bases from J, leaving 18 bases between. Per the germline V gene, CDR1 is SGHTA and CDR2 is FQGNSA. This CDR3 has 16 residues. In nucleotides, the CDR3 is TGTGCCAGCAGCTTAATCAGGATATTGGGGGAGTACGAGCAGTACTTC. Protein: CASSLIRILGEYEQYF.

Many counts were recorded for this clonotype. This chain connects TRBV28 to TRBJ2-7; 8 nucleotides line up with TRBD1. V lost 6 bases and J lost 0; bases outside the gene matches: 10. Germline V gene lookup returns CDR1 MDHEN and CDR2 SYDVKM. This CDR3 region has 16 residues. CDR3 sequence reads: CASRQAHGTGSYEQYF. Here the CDR3 DNA reads TGTGCCAGCAGACAAGCTCACGGGACAGGCTCCTACGAGCAGTACTTC.

The chain uses TRBV27 and TRBJ2-7, with D maybe TRBD2 (6 bases). Trimming took 6 bases from V and 2 from J, leaving 11 bases between them. Germline loops: CDR1 MNHEY, CDR2 SMNVEV (reference sequence). The CDR3 consists of 13 residues. The CDR3 here is CASSPEGAYEQYF. CDR3 nucleotide sequence: TGTGCCAGCAGCCCGGAGGGAGCCTACGAGCAGTACTTC.

The sample holds a few counts of this clonotype. The chain links TRBV2 to TRBJ2-1; D uncertain. Germline lookup yields CDR1 SNHLY and CDR2 FYNNEI. The V end lost 5 bases, the J end lost 5 bases, and 10 bases lay between the germline ends. The CDR3 spans 13 residues. The chain's CDR3 is CASSQRKDNEQFF. In DNA form, the CDR3 reads TGTGCCAGCAGTCAAAGAAAGGACAATGAGCAGTTCTTC.

The rearrangement uses TRBV10-2 and TRBJ1-6; the match to TRBD1 covers 8 bases. This CDR3 contains 15 residues. CDR1 and CDR2 from the germline V gene are WSHSY and SAAADI. The V and J ends lost 6 bases and 9 bases, in that order; junction bases with no gene match: 10. CDR3 amino acids: CASRDPGGRSSPLHF. The DNA of the CDR3 is TGCGCCAGCAGAGACCCAGGGGGCAGGAGTTCACCCCTCCACTTT.

This clonotype was observed a single time. CDR3 protein: CASSPTPPGTGGAEAFF. DNA for the CDR3: TGTGCCAGCAGTCCTACTCCACCCGGGACAGGGGGTGCTGAAGCTTTCTTT. The chain has TRBV5-5 and TRBJ1-1, with TRBD1 matching over 11 bases. The J segment lost 6 bases and the V segment lost 5 bases, leaving 15 bases of the junction unmatched. Germline CDR1 and CDR2: SGHKS and YYEKEE (reference sequence). This CDR3 is built from 17 residues.

The chain joins TRBV12-3 or TRBV12-4 to TRBJ2-3; D gene unclear. The CDR3 is 13 residues long. The ends were cut back, 7 bases at V and 5 bases at J, with 13 bases in the middle. DNA of the CDR3: TGTGCCAGCACCCCCCTGGGGTTAGATACGCAGTATTTT. Protein: CASTPLGLDTQYF.

This clonotype was observed at least ten times. This rearrangement joins TRBV6-1 to TRBJ1-5, with a weak D call TRBD1 (5 bases). The V end lost 6 bases, the J end lost 1 base, and 10 bases lay between the germline ends. The germline V gene encodes CDR1 MNHNS and CDR2 SASEGT. This CDR3 has 14 amino acids. The CDR3, as DNA: TGTGCCAGCAGACAGGACTTAAGCAATCAGCCCCAGCATTTT. Amino acids: CASRQDLSNQPQHF.

The chain employs TRBV12-3 or TRBV12-4 and TRBJ2-7; D gene uncertain. The CDR3 has 12 amino acids. Trimming pared 4 bases from V and 2 bases from J, leaving 6 bases between. The CDR3 loop is CASSSQTYEQYF. CDR3 DNA: TGTGCCAGCAGTTCCCAGACCTACGAGCAGTACTTC.

The chain recombines TRBV2 with TRBJ2-7; possibly TRBD1 for D (5 bases). Germline-derived CDR1 and CDR2 are SNHLY and FYNNEI. Trimming removed 2 bases at V and 3 bases at J, with 11 bases between. The CDR3 consists of 14 residues. This CDR3 reads CASSETGRSYEQYF. As DNA, the CDR3 is TGTGCCAGCAGTGAAACAGGACGGAGCTACGAGCAGTACTTC.

This clonotype has a count of ten or more. The chain uses TRBV12-3 or TRBV12-4 and TRBJ2-7, with a possible D match to TRBD2 (6 bases). The CDR3 totals 16 residues. Trimming removed 5 bases at V and 0 bases at J, with 17 bases between. CDR3 in amino acids: CASSLLLAASSYEQYF. The DNA for the CDR3 is TGTGCCAGCAGTCTTCTATTAGCGGCAAGCTCCTACGAGCAGTACTTC.